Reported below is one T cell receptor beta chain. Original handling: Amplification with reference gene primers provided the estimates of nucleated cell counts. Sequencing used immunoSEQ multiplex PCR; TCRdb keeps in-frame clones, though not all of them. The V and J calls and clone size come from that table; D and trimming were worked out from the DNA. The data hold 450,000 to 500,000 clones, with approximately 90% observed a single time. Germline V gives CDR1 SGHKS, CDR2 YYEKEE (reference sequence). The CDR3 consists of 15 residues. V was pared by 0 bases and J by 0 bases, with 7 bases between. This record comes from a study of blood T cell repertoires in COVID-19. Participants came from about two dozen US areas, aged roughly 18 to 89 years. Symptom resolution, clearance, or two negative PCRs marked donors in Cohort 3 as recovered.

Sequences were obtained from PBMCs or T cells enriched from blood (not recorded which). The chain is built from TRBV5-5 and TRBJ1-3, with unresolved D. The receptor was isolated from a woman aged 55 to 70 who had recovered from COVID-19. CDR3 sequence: CASSLDRVSGNTIYF. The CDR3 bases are TGTGCCAGCAGCTTGGACAGAGTCTCTGGAAACACCATATATTTT.